A selection of T cell receptor beta chains follows, all from one sample in a study of OX40 agonist ivuxolimab in advanced cancers. The table came from immunoSEQ multiplex PCR; TCRdb's copy has only in-frame clones and leaves some out. Of more than 50,000 clones in the sample, approximately 84% are singletons; the top ten hold less than 15%. The sample was CD4+ or CD8+ T cells sorted from blood, taken in a trial of the OX40 agonist ivuxolimab. The receptors were sampled from an adult with an advanced solid tumor such as melanoma, head and neck, liver or kidney cancer. Each CDR3 is given without its conserved first and last residue. Fields, in order: V gene, CDR3 protein.

TRBV19,ASQGTSYEKLF
TRBV5-1,ASTSKSTETGELF
TRBV6-1,ASSEGRAAGELF
TRBV19,ASSTPGTGGREQF
TRBV6-1,ASSGDRGGRGKDSPLH
TRBV4-2,ASSLSGTGGPNEQF
TRBV6-5,ASRHKDRGLYEQY
TRBV7-3,ASSTGTSGNEQY
TRBV2,ASSVGADTQY
TRBV2,ASTLSSYNEQF
TRBV27,ASRTSEQY
TRBV6-1,ASSVGSQGNEQF
TRBV9,ASSVEWGANYGYT
TRBV5-4,ASSLVAAGAAPLH
TRBV2,ASSFYDNQPQH
TRBV5-8,ASSSTGVNIQY
TRBV7-9,ASSLARGLGEAF
TRBV18,ASSRESGPGGTEAF
TRBV28,ASRAARGRYEKLF
TRBV29-1,SVKDVNTEAF